Given below is one T cell receptor (beta chain) in context. This sample is part of a study of blood T cell repertoires in COVID-19. The CDR3 consists of 16 residues. The junction had 6 bases not matched to a gene; V was cut back by 3 bases and J by 1 base. Germline CDR1 LNHDA, CDR2 SQIVND (reference sequence). TCRdb's table, derived via immunoSEQ multiplex PCR, lists solely in-frame clones and lacks some. The sample holds roughly 160,000 clones, roughly 80% seen once. Source material: PBMCs or T cells enriched from blood (not recorded which). The sequence was collected from a man aged 45 to 65 who had recovered from COVID-19. V is TRBV19 and J is TRBJ2-3; 8 positions agree with TRBD2. CDR3 residues: CASSIYGTRGTDTQYF. DNA for the CDR3: TGTGCCAGTAGTATCTATGGGACTAGAGGCACAGATACGCAGTATTTT. The entire variable domain, with the rest obtained from reference TRBV19 and TRBJ2-3, is as follows: DGGITQSPKYLFRKEGQNVTLSCEQNLNHDAMYWYRQDPGQGLRLIYYSQIVNDFQKGDIAEGYSVSREKKESFPLTVTSAQKNPTAFYLCASSIYGTRGTDTQYFGPGTRLTVL.